These 8 T cell receptor beta chains came from one sample sequenced in a study of shared clonotypes between healthy human individuals (dated by TCRdb to the early 2020s). Library creation used the immunoSEQ multiplex PCR assay. What TCRdb holds here is the immuneACCESS table cut down to in-frame rearrangements. Part of the clones is not present; checked against another copy, under half of the missing clones reflect an unresolved V gene, and the others are unexplained. The sample table contains fewer than 1.8 million clones; only one count was recorded for 97% to 99% of them. Around 0.33% of the sample is in the top ten clones. The sample consisted of naive CD4+ T cells sorted from blood. This sample's cell subset or site label indicates: CD45RA+ positively selected. The source of these receptors is a man aged 30 to 45 in good health.

CDR3 amino acids: CAISRRDGSYNEQFF. CDR3 bases: TGTGCCATCAGTCGGCGGGATGGCTCCTACAATGAGCAGTTCTTC. V usage is TRBV10-3 and J usage is TRBJ2-1; D possibly corresponds to TRBD2 (6 bases). CDR3 size: 15 residues. V was shortened by 5 bases and J by 0 bases, with 11 bases between the two germline ends. Germline values: CDR1 ENHRY, CDR2 SYGVKD.

The chain employs TRBV7-8 and TRBJ2-3; 8 bases map to TRBD2. Losses at the gene ends were 5 bases for V and 0 bases for J; bases not matched to a gene: 4. The germline gives CDR1 SGHVS, CDR2 FQNEAQ. The CDR3 contains 15 residues. The CDR3 is CASSPSGLSTDTQYF. For the CDR3, the DNA is TGTGCCAGCAGCCCTAGCGGGCTGAGCACAGATACGCAGTATTTT.

The CDR3 DNA is TGTGCCTGGGGACCCCTGTACGAGCAGTACTTC. Translating gives CAWGPLYEQYF. J is TRBJ2-7 and V is TRBV30; D gene ambiguous. CDR1 is GTSNPN and CDR2 is SVGIG in the germline V gene (reference sequence). This CDR3 is 11 amino acids long. The ends were cut back, 5 bases at V and 4 bases at J, with 9 bases in the middle.

The rearrangement links TRBV7-8 to TRBJ2-2; 7 bases fit TRBD1. The V and J ends lost 5 bases and 4 bases, in that order; junction bases with no gene match: 10. Germline values: CDR1 SGHVS, CDR2 FQNEAQ. The CDR3 spans 16 residues. The CDR3 DNA sequence: TGTGCCAGCAGCCTAAGGACAGGTTCCGGCACCGGGGAGCTGTTTTTT. Encoded protein: CASSLRTGSGTGELFF. Looking up the rest from reference TRBV7-8 and TRBJ2-2 gives the full variable domain: GAGVSQSPRYKVAKRGQDVALRCDPISGHVSLFWYQQALGQGPEFLTYFQNEAQLDKSGLPSDRFFAERPEGSVSTLKIQRTQQEDSAVYLCASSLRTGSGTGELFFGEGSRLTVL.

This rearrangement joins TRBV7-9 to TRBJ2-2; tentatively, D is TRBD1 or TRBD2 (5 bases each). Germline V gene sequence: CDR1 SEHNR, CDR2 FQNEAQ (reference sequence). The CDR3 is 16 amino acids. Deletions cut 2 bases from V and 1 base from J, with 11 bases between. CDR3 sequence reads: CASSLLGAVNTGELFF. CDR3 coding DNA: TGTGCCAGCAGCTTACTCGGGGCAGTGAACACCGGGGAGCTGTTTTTT. Supplemented by reference TRBV7-9 and TRBJ2-2, the full variable domain reads DTGVSQNPRHKITKRGQNVTFRCDPISEHNRLYWYRQTLGQGPEFLTYFQNEAQLEKSRLLSDRFSAERPKGSFSTLEIQRTEQGDSAMYLCASSLLGAVNTGELFFGEGSRLTVL.

This chain links TRBV5-1 with TRBJ2-3, with TRBD2 matching 7 bases. Unmatched junction bases numbered 6, after V lost 2 bases and J lost 6 bases. The CDR3 extends over 14 amino acids. In germline, CDR1 is SGHRS, CDR2 YFSETQ. The CDR3 sequence: CASSLGGREDTQYF. The CDR3 DNA sequence: TGCGCCAGCAGCTTAGGTGGGAGGGAGGATACGCAGTATTTT.

The chain combines TRBV11-2 with TRBJ2-7; D remains ambiguous. V was clipped by 5 bases and J by 2 bases, with 13 bases between them. CDR1 and CDR2 (germline): SGHAT, FQNNGV. The CDR3 is made up of 14 amino acids. CDR3 sequence: CASSPSDRAYEQYF. CDR3 DNA sequence: TGTGCCAGCAGCCCCTCAGACCGAGCCTACGAGCAGTACTTC.

V gene TRBV18 combines with J gene TRBJ2-1; TRBD2 agrees at 7 bases. J was trimmed by 10 bases and V by 2 bases; bases with no gene match: 5. Per the germline V gene, CDR1 is KGHSH and CDR2 is LQKENI. The CDR3 is 13 amino acids. The CDR3 sequence: CASSPGGGKEQFF. The CDR3 region has the DNA TGTGCCAGCTCACCAGGGGGAGGGAAGGAGCAGTTCTTC. Filled out from reference TRBV18 and TRBJ2-1, the complete variable domain reads NAGVMQNPRHLVRRRGQEARLRCSPMKGHSHVYWYRQLPEEGLKFMVYLQKENIIDESGMPKERFSAEFPKEGPSILRIQQVVRGDSAAYFCASSPGGGKEQFFGPGTRLTVL.